This TCR beta chain was sequenced in a study of CD4 T cells in relation to SARS-CoV-2 and coronaviruses. CD4+ T cells from unexposed donors were obtained before the COVID-19 pandemic (2011-2018). The cells were cultured for less than twelve days before CD4+ T cells were isolated. Germline V gives CDR1 SGHRS, CDR2 YFSETQ. V shed 5 bases and J 4 bases; nucleotides not matched to a gene: 13. The CDR3 is 16 amino acids. This clone was counted a single time. The antigen is unknown. Data came from immunoSEQ multiplex PCR; TCRdb stores just in-frame clones and leaves some out. The sample consists of about 22,000 clones, roughly 80% of them appearing once.

The rearrangement uses TRBV5-1 and TRBJ2-5, with 8 bases fitting TRBD2. Sequenced material: CD4+ T cells from PBMCs, cultured in vitro. This receptor was obtained from a human donor in good health. CDR3 amino acids: CASSPGTRGFRETQYF. CDR3 coding DNA: TGCGCCAGCAGTCCCGGGACTAGGGGCTTCCGAGAGACCCAGTACTTC. Together with reference TRBV5-1 and TRBJ2-5, the CDR3 gives the full variable domain: KAGVTQTPRYLIKTRGQQVTLSCSPISGHRSVSWYQQTPGQGLQFLFEYFSETQRNKGNFPGRFSGRQFSNSRSEMNVSTLELGDSALYLCASSPGTRGFRETQYFGPGTRLLVL.